The rows below give T cell receptor beta chains drawn from one sample of a study of cytomegalovirus exposure and HLA in healthy donors. The assay was immunoSEQ multiplex PCR, and TCRdb's table has in-frame clones only and misses some. The table includes some 160,000 clones, 80% detected once. The specimen was PBMCs. The receptors stem from a male donor in good health and CMV-seronegative. Both conserved end residues are part of each CDR3. Fields, in order: clone size, V gene, J gene, CDR3 length, D gene, CDR3 protein, CDR3 DNA. D genes are given only for firm matches. Clone size is stated in some rows and not others, as once, few, many or a class when expanded.

clone_size: NA; v_call: TRBV7-2; j_call: TRBJ2-4; cdr3_length: 15; d_call: TRBD1; cdr3_aa: CASSLEDRVGGIQYF; cdr3_nt: TGTGCCAGCAGCTTGGAGGACAGGGTGGGGGGCATTCAGTACTTC
clone_size: few; v_call: TRBV9; j_call: TRBJ2-7; cdr3_length: 15; d_call: TRBD1; cdr3_aa: CASSTSGQGGDEQYF; cdr3_nt: TGTGCCAGCAGCACCTCGGGACAGGGTGGCGACGAGCAGTACTTC
clone_size: NA; v_call: TRBV18; j_call: TRBJ1-1; cdr3_length: 16; d_call: NA; cdr3_aa: CASSQGIQGLGTEAFF; cdr3_nt: TGTGCCAGCTCACAGGGAATACAGGGCCTGGGCACTGAAGCTTTCTTT
clone_size: NA; v_call: TRBV2; j_call: TRBJ2-7; cdr3_length: 17; d_call: TRBD2; cdr3_aa: CASSAHTVAGVSYEQYF; cdr3_nt: TGTGCCAGCAGTGCCCACACGGTGGCGGGAGTCTCCTACGAGCAGTACTTC
clone_size: NA; v_call: TRBV27; j_call: TRBJ2-5; cdr3_length: 17; d_call: TRBD2; cdr3_aa: CASSFSFPGGVEETQYF; cdr3_nt: TGTGCCAGCAGTTTTTCCTTTCCGGGGGGAGTAGAAGAGACCCAGTACTTC
clone_size: NA; v_call: TRBV11-2; j_call: TRBJ2-2; cdr3_length: 14; d_call: TRBD1; cdr3_aa: CASSATGDTGELFF; cdr3_nt: TGTGCCAGCAGCGCGACAGGGGACACCGGGGAGCTGTTTTTT
clone_size: NA; v_call: TRBV9; j_call: TRBJ2-7; cdr3_length: 15; d_call: NA; cdr3_aa: CASSVDPGYSYEQYF; cdr3_nt: TGTGCCAGCAGCGTAGACCCCGGTTACTCCTACGAGCAGTACTTC
clone_size: NA; v_call: TRBV6-5; j_call: TRBJ1-1; cdr3_length: 14; d_call: NA; cdr3_aa: CASSYRGLNTEAFF; cdr3_nt: TGTGCCAGCAGTTACAGGGGCCTGAACACTGAAGCTTTCTTT
clone_size: NA; v_call: TRBV2; j_call: TRBJ1-1; cdr3_length: 15; d_call: TRBD1; cdr3_aa: CASSEWDSLNTEAFF; cdr3_nt: TGTGCCAGCAGTGAATGGGACAGCTTGAACACTGAAGCTTTCTTT
clone_size: NA; v_call: TRBV5-1; j_call: TRBJ1-2; cdr3_length: 17; d_call: TRBD1; cdr3_aa: CASSVGTVGPGRTGYTF; cdr3_nt: TGCGCCAGCAGCGTCGGGACAGTGGGGCCGGGTAGGACGGGCTACACCTTC
clone_size: NA; v_call: TRBV6-5; j_call: TRBJ1-2; cdr3_length: 13; d_call: NA; cdr3_aa: CASRQGQGYGYTF; cdr3_nt: TGTGCCAGCAGGCAGGGCCAGGGCTATGGCTACACCTTC
clone_size: NA; v_call: TRBV7-6; j_call: TRBJ2-7; cdr3_length: 15; d_call: NA; cdr3_aa: CASSLKDGQFYEQYF; cdr3_nt: TGTGCCAGCAGCCTAAAGGACGGACAGTTTTACGAGCAGTACTTC
clone_size: NA; v_call: TRBV7-2; j_call: TRBJ2-5; cdr3_length: 16; d_call: NA; cdr3_aa: CASSLVQDTKQETQYF; cdr3_nt: TGTGCCAGCAGCTTAGTGCAGGATACAAAGCAAGAGACCCAGTACTTC
clone_size: NA; v_call: TRBV7-2; j_call: TRBJ2-1; cdr3_length: 15; d_call: NA; cdr3_aa: CASSLGEGGYNEQFF; cdr3_nt: TGTGCCAGCAGCTTAGGGGAGGGGGGGTACAATGAGCAGTTCTTC
clone_size: NA; v_call: TRBV6-1; j_call: TRBJ2-7; cdr3_length: 15; d_call: TRBD1; cdr3_aa: CASSDLTGSVHEQYF; cdr3_nt: TGTGCCAGCAGTGATTTGACAGGGAGTGTTCACGAGCAGTACTTC
clone_size: NA; v_call: TRBV4-1; j_call: TRBJ1-2; cdr3_length: 15; d_call: NA; cdr3_aa: CASSQTDSANYGYTF; cdr3_nt: TGCGCCAGCAGCCAAACCGACAGTGCTAACTATGGCTACACCTTC
clone_size: NA; v_call: TRBV4-1; j_call: TRBJ1-5; cdr3_length: 16; d_call: NA; cdr3_aa: CASSQGQGPSNQPQHF; cdr3_nt: TGCGCCAGCAGCCAAGGGCAGGGGCCGAGCAATCAGCCCCAGCATTTT
clone_size: once; v_call: TRBV5-4; j_call: TRBJ1-3; cdr3_length: 20; d_call: TRBD1; cdr3_aa: CASSLRTGILPSATGNTIYF; cdr3_nt: TGTGCCAGCAGCTTGAGGACAGGGATTCTACCCTCAGCCACTGGAAACACCATATATTTT
clone_size: few; v_call: TRBV6-5; j_call: TRBJ2-5; cdr3_length: 16; d_call: NA; cdr3_aa: CASSYSGSNQGETQYF; cdr3_nt: TGTGCCAGCAGTTACTCAGGCAGCAACCAGGGGGAGACCCAGTACTTC
clone_size: NA; v_call: TRBV19; j_call: TRBJ1-1; cdr3_length: 17; d_call: TRBD1; cdr3_aa: CASSIARWTGINTEAFF; cdr3_nt: TGTGCCAGTAGTATCGCGAGGTGGACAGGGATAAACACTGAAGCTTTCTTT
clone_size: NA; v_call: TRBV10-3; j_call: TRBJ1-2; cdr3_length: 15; d_call: TRBD1; cdr3_aa: CAISEQQGAPYGYTF; cdr3_nt: TGTGCCATCAGTGAGCAGCAGGGGGCCCCTTATGGCTACACCTTC
clone_size: once; v_call: TRBV10-3; j_call: TRBJ2-1; cdr3_length: 17; d_call: TRBD1; cdr3_aa: CAIKGAGQGLSYNEQFF; cdr3_nt: TGTGCCATCAAGGGGGCCGGACAGGGACTCTCCTACAATGAGCAGTTCTTC
clone_size: NA; v_call: TRBV10-3; j_call: TRBJ2-1; cdr3_length: 15; d_call: TRBD2; cdr3_aa: CAIRDSGDVYNEQFF; cdr3_nt: TGTGCCATCAGAGATAGCGGGGACGTCTACAATGAGCAGTTCTTC
clone_size: few; v_call: TRBV29-1; j_call: TRBJ2-2; cdr3_length: 12; d_call: NA; cdr3_aa: CSVSRSTGELFF; cdr3_nt: TGCAGCGTGTCCCGCAGCACCGGGGAGCTGTTTTTT
clone_size: NA; v_call: TRBV2; j_call: TRBJ1-2; cdr3_length: 15; d_call: TRBD1; cdr3_aa: CASSEMAGGAGGYTF; cdr3_nt: TGTGCCAGCAGTGAAATGGCAGGGGGCGCGGGAGGCTACACCTTC
clone_size: NA; v_call: TRBV5-6; j_call: TRBJ1-2; cdr3_length: 11; d_call: NA; cdr3_aa: CASSFSDGYTF; cdr3_nt: TGTGCCAGCAGCTTTTCCGATGGCTACACCTTC
clone_size: NA; v_call: TRBV6-5; j_call: TRBJ2-7; cdr3_length: 14; d_call: NA; cdr3_aa: CASSYGWGVNEQYF; cdr3_nt: TGTGCCAGCAGTTACGGGTGGGGGGTCAACGAGCAGTACTTC
clone_size: NA; v_call: TRBV6-5; j_call: TRBJ1-1; cdr3_length: 14; d_call: NA; cdr3_aa: CASSIRVGRTEAFF; cdr3_nt: TGTGCCAGCAGTATTAGGGTGGGGAGGACTGAAGCTTTCTTT
clone_size: NA; v_call: TRBV2; j_call: TRBJ2-1; cdr3_length: 16; d_call: TRBD2; cdr3_aa: CASSKEGSGGHNEQFF; cdr3_nt: TGTGCCAGCAGCAAGGAAGGAAGCGGGGGGCACAATGAGCAGTTCTTC
clone_size: NA; v_call: TRBV12-5; j_call: TRBJ2-1; cdr3_length: 16; d_call: NA; cdr3_aa: CASGLVELDRLIEQFF; cdr3_nt: TGTGCTAGTGGTTTAGTGGAGTTGGACAGATTGATTGAGCAGTTCTTC
clone_size: NA; v_call: TRBV25-1; j_call: TRBJ2-1; cdr3_length: 14; d_call: TRBD1; cdr3_aa: CASSPRDRYNEQFF; cdr3_nt: TGTGCCAGCAGTCCCCGGGACAGATACAATGAGCAGTTCTTC
clone_size: few; v_call: TRBV18; j_call: TRBJ1-6; cdr3_length: 17; d_call: TRBD1; cdr3_aa: CASSQSGTGQRPTPLHF; cdr3_nt: TGTGCCAGCTCACAGTCCGGGACAGGGCAGAGACCGACACCCCTCCACTTT
clone_size: NA; v_call: TRBV11-2; j_call: TRBJ1-1; cdr3_length: 13; d_call: NA; cdr3_aa: CASSPERGTEAFF; cdr3_nt: TGTGCCAGCAGCCCGGAAAGAGGCACTGAAGCTTTCTTT
clone_size: NA; v_call: TRBV27; j_call: TRBJ2-3; cdr3_length: 16; d_call: TRBD1; cdr3_aa: CASQWTGVTSTDTQYF; cdr3_nt: TGTGCCAGTCAATGGACAGGGGTAACTAGCACAGATACGCAGTATTTT
clone_size: once; v_call: TRBV11-2; j_call: TRBJ1-3; cdr3_length: 15; d_call: TRBD1; cdr3_aa: CASSSTGKTGNTIYF; cdr3_nt: TGTGCCAGCAGCTCGACAGGGAAAACTGGAAACACCATATATTTT
clone_size: NA; v_call: TRBV10-2; j_call: TRBJ1-2; cdr3_length: 13; d_call: NA; cdr3_aa: CASSEWETYGYTF; cdr3_nt: TGCGCCAGCAGTGAGTGGGAGACCTATGGCTACACCTTC
clone_size: NA; v_call: TRBV30; j_call: TRBJ1-2; cdr3_length: 14; d_call: NA; cdr3_aa: CAWSRPRPPYGYTF; cdr3_nt: TGTGCCTGGAGCAGGCCCCGACCCCCTTATGGCTACACCTTC
clone_size: NA; v_call: TRBV6-6; j_call: TRBJ1-5; cdr3_length: 16; d_call: TRBD1; cdr3_aa: CASSYGTGAINQPQHF; cdr3_nt: TGTGCCAGCAGTTACGGGACAGGGGCTATCAATCAGCCCCAGCATTTT
clone_size: NA; v_call: TRBV4-1; j_call: TRBJ2-5; cdr3_length: 16; d_call: NA; cdr3_aa: CASNQGGAGRQETQYF; cdr3_nt: TGCGCCAGCAACCAAGGTGGTGCAGGGCGGCAAGAGACCCAGTACTTC
clone_size: NA; v_call: TRBV18; j_call: TRBJ1-2; cdr3_length: 14; d_call: TRBD1; cdr3_aa: CASSPGQGQYGYTF; cdr3_nt: TGTGCCAGCTCACCGGGACAGGGGCAATATGGCTACACCTTC
clone_size: NA; v_call: TRBV19; j_call: TRBJ1-5; cdr3_length: 15; d_call: NA; cdr3_aa: CASSASREGNQPQHF; cdr3_nt: TGTGCCAGTAGTGCCTCACGGGAGGGCAATCAGCCCCAGCATTTT
clone_size: NA; v_call: TRBV25-1; j_call: TRBJ1-2; cdr3_length: 14; d_call: NA; cdr3_aa: CASSEMGGWGGYTF; cdr3_nt: TGTGCCAGCAGTGAAATGGGAGGCTGGGGTGGCTACACCTTC
clone_size: NA; v_call: TRBV9; j_call: TRBJ2-7; cdr3_length: 15; d_call: TRBD1; cdr3_aa: CASSVEGRGIGEQYF; cdr3_nt: TGTGCCAGCAGCGTAGAAGGCAGGGGGATCGGCGAGCAGTACTTC
clone_size: NA; v_call: TRBV6-5; j_call: TRBJ1-2; cdr3_length: 15; d_call: TRBD1; cdr3_aa: CASSGYRGMNYGYTF; cdr3_nt: TGTGCCAGCAGTGGATACAGGGGGATGAACTATGGCTACACCTTC
clone_size: NA; v_call: TRBV11-2; j_call: TRBJ2-2; cdr3_length: 13; d_call: TRBD1; cdr3_aa: CASSDRVTGELFF; cdr3_nt: TGTGCCAGCAGCGACAGGGTGACCGGGGAGCTGTTTTTT
clone_size: NA; v_call: TRBV20-1; j_call: TRBJ2-1; cdr3_length: 11; d_call: NA; cdr3_aa: CSAQNRDEQFF; cdr3_nt: TGCAGTGCCCAAAACCGGGATGAGCAGTTCTTC
clone_size: NA; v_call: TRBV5-1; j_call: TRBJ1-3; cdr3_length: 15; d_call: TRBD1; cdr3_aa: CASSLQGGSGNTIYF; cdr3_nt: TGCGCCAGCAGCCTACAGGGGGGCTCTGGAAACACCATATATTTT
clone_size: NA; v_call: TRBV4-3; j_call: TRBJ2-4; cdr3_length: 15; d_call: NA; cdr3_aa: CASSQGASAKNIQYF; cdr3_nt: TGCGCCAGCAGCCAAGGAGCTAGTGCCAAAAACATTCAGTACTTC
clone_size: few; v_call: TRBV7-2; j_call: TRBJ2-3; cdr3_length: 14; d_call: TRBD2; cdr3_aa: CASSLVAGENTQYF; cdr3_nt: TGTGCCAGCAGCTTAGTGGCGGGGGAAAATACGCAGTATTTT
clone_size: NA; v_call: TRBV30; j_call: TRBJ1-6; cdr3_length: 15; d_call: TRBD1; cdr3_aa: CASSGTAENNSPLHF; cdr3_nt: TGTGCCTCCTCCGGGACAGCAGAAAATAATTCACCCCTCCACTTT
clone_size: NA; v_call: TRBV6-1; j_call: TRBJ1-2; cdr3_length: 15; d_call: NA; cdr3_aa: CASSEAGQVLYGYTF; cdr3_nt: TGTGCCAGCAGTGAAGCGGGCCAGGTCCTCTATGGCTACACCTTC
clone_size: once; v_call: TRBV2; j_call: TRBJ2-3; cdr3_length: 13; d_call: TRBD2; cdr3_aa: CASSVTSRGTQYF; cdr3_nt: TGTGCCAGCAGTGTGACTAGCCGTGGTACGCAGTATTTT
clone_size: NA; v_call: TRBV11-1; j_call: TRBJ1-1; cdr3_length: 14; d_call: NA; cdr3_aa: CASSPSTPNTEAFF; cdr3_nt: TGTGCCAGCAGCCCTTCGACACCGAACACTGAAGCTTTCTTT
clone_size: NA; v_call: TRBV7-2; j_call: TRBJ2-3; cdr3_length: 16; d_call: TRBD1; cdr3_aa: CASSISPGQTTDTQYF; cdr3_nt: TGTGCCAGCAGCATATCGCCGGGACAGACCACAGATACGCAGTATTTT
clone_size: NA; v_call: TRBV18; j_call: TRBJ1-4; cdr3_length: 13; d_call: NA; cdr3_aa: CASSPQDRGELFF; cdr3_nt: TGTGCCAGCTCACCACAGGACCGGGGGGAACTGTTTTTT
clone_size: NA; v_call: TRBV18; j_call: TRBJ2-5; cdr3_length: 14; d_call: NA; cdr3_aa: CASSPPLRQETQYF; cdr3_nt: TGTGCCAGCTCACCACCGCTACGCCAAGAGACCCAGTACTTC
clone_size: NA; v_call: TRBV10-3; j_call: TRBJ1-1; cdr3_length: 12; d_call: TRBD1; cdr3_aa: CATWTGANEAFF; cdr3_nt: TGTGCCACCTGGACAGGGGCTAATGAAGCTTTCTTT
clone_size: NA; v_call: TRBV6-5; j_call: TRBJ1-5; cdr3_length: 14; d_call: NA; cdr3_aa: CASSPAGIYQPQHF; cdr3_nt: TGTGCCAGCAGTCCCGCCGGGATTTATCAGCCCCAGCATTTT
clone_size: NA; v_call: TRBV5-4; j_call: TRBJ2-7; cdr3_length: 15; d_call: NA; cdr3_aa: CASSLAGGNSYEQYF; cdr3_nt: TGTGCCAGCAGCTTGGCAGGGGGGAATTCCTACGAGCAGTACTTC